This T cell receptor (beta chain) was obtained from a study of T cell responses to AZD1222 COVID-19 vaccine (dated by TCRdb to about 2021). The study in broad terms: AZD1222 recipients with second doses at about 4 weeks or about 12 weeks were pooled, because spike-specific TCR depth and breadth did not differ between schedules. TCR sequencing was performed for more than 230 trial participants, of whom around 210 were given two doses of AZD1222 and roughly 25 were given two doses of MenACWY control vaccine. Trial participants were enrolled by age into 18-55, 56-69 and 70-plus year subgroups, with about 150, 28 and 57 TCR-sequenced participants respectively. Points the paper makes about the study in general: In the small 56-69-year group, the increase in depth fell short of significance, most likely because of low power. CD4 TCRs associated with the vaccine covered the entire spike protein, and the dominant responses were in regions 160-218 and 743-854. Conclusions about previously exposed vaccinees are limited, since just 6 or 7 AZD1222 recipients were seropositive for SARS-CoV-2 at baseline. A significant rise in spike-specific TCR breadth and depth was observed after two AZD1222 doses relative to day 0 and relative to MenACWY recipients. Most participants were white British and females outnumbered males, and the authors suggested that clonal diversity may have been underestimated. Because no day 14 peak-response samples were available, repertoires were characterized only after the peak T cell response. Reportedly, almost half of the unique spike-specific TCRs recognized epitopes lying outside the regions that are mutated in the B.1.351 and B.1.1.7 variants.

From cysteine to phenylalanine, the CDR3 is 16 amino acids long. This entry keeps only the CDR3 DNA: 48 bases, framed from base 1. V lost 5 bases and J lost 0 bases, and the count of bases not matched to a germline gene is 11. CDR1 SQVTM and CDR2 ANQGSEA are derived from the germline V gene. About this clone: The antigen it binds to is not known. No quality values exist for individual bases; no much larger clone is one base distant.

The time point label, read with the paper, signifies: baseline before first vaccination. Vaccinee samples came from UK trials COV001 and COV002, including a single-blind randomized controlled phase 2/3 trial of AZD1222 (ChAdOx1 nCoV-19) in healthy adults. Trial participant PBMC samples were collected at day 0 and day 28 after the second dose for TCRbeta chain sequencing. The CDR3 regions of human TCRbeta chains were analyzed by immunosequencing. On the authors' methods: TCRs in the repertoires were matched against a reference library of SARS-CoV-2-specific TCRs that had been generated with the MIRA antigen-specificity platform. Breadth was defined as the fraction of unique TCRs that were SARS-CoV-2-associated, and depth was defined as the fraction of total T cells that were SARS-CoV-2-associated. Using the MIRA data, every spike-specific TCR was mapped to the spike region that the TCR reacted to and assigned to either a CD4 or a CD8 class. Log10-transformed breadth and depth values were compared by one-way ANOVA with Sidak's multiple comparisons tests. TCRdb took this table from immuneACCESS and kept in-frame rearrangements with V and J called. Such tables lack part of the clones; where checked against another copy, unresolved V genes explain under half of the gap, and the rest is unexplained. D and trimming come from the DNA, and the V and J calls and clone size come from that table. The sample contains about 160,000 clones, 80% to 90% of them found a single time. The top ten hold approximately 6.9% of the sample.

Specimen: peripheral blood, collected on day 0 of AZD1222 vaccination. The V and J genes are TRBV29-1 and TRBJ2-3, with TRBD2 identical over 7 junction bases. This clonotype was obtained from an adult in good health. The sequenced DNA is TGCAGCGTTTCAACGGGGTTTAGCGGGAGCACAGATACGCAGTATTTT. Translation gives CSVSTGFSGSTDTQYF.